This T cell receptor (beta chain) was obtained from a study of radiotherapy plus CTLA-4 blockade in lung cancer. The table came from immunoSEQ multiplex PCR; TCRdb's copy has only in-frame clones and leaves some out. The sample records roughly 45,000 clones, about 63% being singletons. The germline V and J ends were trimmed by 1 base and 3 bases, with 6 bases remaining between them. CDR1 and CDR2 (germline): SGHTA, FQGNSA. This CDR3 is built from 14 residues. The TCR was taken from a human donor with non-small cell lung cancer who had a partial response to radiotherapy plus ipilimumab. This specimen was peripheral blood, taken from a patient treated with radiotherapy plus ipilimumab. This rearrangement joins TRBV7-2 to TRBJ2-2; D is possibly TRBD2 (5 bases). The CDR3 sequence is CASSLGGYTGELFF. The CDR3 region has the DNA TGTGCCAGCAGCTTAGGAGGGTACACCGGGGAGCTGTTTTTT. The full variable domain, completed using reference TRBV7-2 and TRBJ2-2, is GAGVSQSPSNKVTEKGKDVELRCDPISGHTALYWYRQSLGQGLEFLIYFQGNSAPDKSGLPSDRFSAERTGGSVSTLTIQRTQQEDSAVYLCASSLGGYTGELFFGEGSRLTVL.